A single sample is the source of the 13 T cell receptor beta chains below, sequenced in a study of blood T cell repertoires in COVID-19. The repertoire was sequenced with immunoSEQ multiplex PCR; TCRdb's copy has only in-frame clones and lacks some. The sample holds approximately 350,000 clones; roughly 90% are singletons and the top ten take less than 3.5%. Sequencing was performed on peripheral blood. The receptors were gathered from a woman aged 30 to 39 with COVID-19, enrolled during active disease.

This rearrangement joins TRBV7-2 to TRBJ1-2; 10 nucleotides match TRBD1. The V segment lost 4 bases and the J segment 7 bases; nucleotides outside the gene matches: 6. The V gene's germline CDR1 is SGHTA and CDR2 FQGNSA. This CDR3 comprises 14 residues. CDR3 protein: CASSSRDRGLGYTF. The CDR3 DNA reads TGTGCCAGCAGCTCGAGAGACAGGGGGCTTGGCTACACCTTC.

J is TRBJ2-1 and V is TRBV11-2; perhaps TRBD2 as D (6 bases). The germline V and J ends were trimmed by 3 bases and 3 bases, with 18 bases remaining between them. Germline CDR1 is SGHAT and CDR2 is FQNNGV. The CDR3 runs to 17 residues. For the CDR3, the DNA is TGTGCCAGCAGCTTCAATGGGGTACGGGAGCTCTACAATGAGCAGTTCTTC. Translating it yields CASSFNGVRELYNEQFF.

This clone was observed a handful of times. The chain combines TRBV13 with TRBJ2-1; 8 nucleotides align to TRBD2. Losses at the gene ends were 5 bases for V and 5 bases for J; bases not matched to a gene: 8. This CDR3 spans 15 amino acids. Germline CDR1 is PRHDT and CDR2 is FYEKMQ (reference sequence). In DNA form, the CDR3 reads TGTGCCAGCAGCCAGACGACTAGCGCCCACAATGAGCAGTTCTTC. Translation: CASSQTTSAHNEQFF.

The chain carries TRBV4-1 and TRBJ2-7, with 10 positions matching TRBD2. The germline gives CDR1 MGHRA, CDR2 YSYEKL. The CDR3 contains 15 residues. Unmatched junction bases numbered 0, after V lost 1 base and J lost 0 bases. The DNA of the CDR3 is TGCGCCAGCAGCCAAGGACTAGCGGGCTCCTACGAGCAGTACTTC. Protein product: CASSQGLAGSYEQYF.

This clone was found once. J is TRBJ1-2 and V is TRBV30; D is possibly TRBD1 (5 bases). The CDR3 totals 12 residues. Trimming pared 4 bases from V and 7 bases from J, leaving 13 bases between. Germline V gene lookup returns CDR1 GTSNPN and CDR2 SVGIG (reference sequence). This CDR3 reads CAWKSGIGGYTF. In DNA, the CDR3 is TGTGCCTGGAAATCAGGGATTGGTGGCTACACCTTC.

The chain employs TRBV5-5 and TRBJ1-2; 9 bases agree with TRBD1. This CDR3 has 14 amino acids. Trimming at V came to 6 bases and at J to 6 bases, leaving 9 bases not matched to a gene. CDR1 and CDR2 (germline): SGHKS, YYEKEE (reference sequence). DNA for the CDR3: TGTGCCAGCAACAGGGGGCCCAACGGTCATGGCTACACCTTC. Protein sequence: CASNRGPNGHGYTF.

The chain links TRBV7-2 to TRBJ1-1, with D unclear. The CDR3 is 14 amino acids. V was trimmed by 4 bases and J by 3 bases, leaving 12 bases between them. The V gene's germline CDR1 is SGHTA and CDR2 FQGNSA. CDR3 in amino acids: CASSSTRGHTEAFF. DNA of the CDR3: TGTGCCAGCAGCTCTACCCGGGGTCACACTGAAGCTTTCTTT.

This clone was found once. The chain joins TRBV28 to TRBJ2-7; the D gene is possibly TRBD1 (5 bases). The CDR3 is 16 residues long. V gave up 5 bases and J gave up 2 bases, with 19 bases separating them. CDR1 is MDHEN, CDR2 SYDVKM, per germline. The CDR3 reads CASSQTGSSGAYEQYF. The DNA of the CDR3 is TGTGCCAGCAGTCAAACAGGTTCCTCCGGAGCCTACGAGCAGTACTTC.

The chain joins TRBV2 to TRBJ2-5, with a possible D match to TRBD2 (6 bases). The CDR3 sequence is 14 residues long. Germline V lookup: CDR1 SNHLY, CDR2 FYNNEI. V shed 5 bases and J shed 1 base, with 11 bases lying between them. The DNA for the CDR3 is TGTGCCAGCAGTTGGCAGGGACTCCAAGAGACCCAGTACTTC. Protein sequence: CASSWQGLQETQYF.

The J gene is TRBJ2-7, the V gene TRBV4-2; no definite D call. Germline loops: CDR1 LGHNA, CDR2 YNFKEQ. The CDR3 is 16 amino acids. The V and J ends lost 0 bases and 0 bases respectively, with 12 bases between them. The CDR3 reads CASSQENYPSSYEQYF. CDR3 in DNA: TGTGCCAGCAGCCAAGAAAACTACCCAAGCTCCTACGAGCAGTACTTC.

CDR3 DNA: TGCAGTGCTAGTCCAGGGGGCGGTCAGCCCCAGCATTTT. The encoded protein is CSASPGGGQPQHF. The chain uses TRBV20-1 and TRBJ1-5; 8 positions match TRBD1. Trimming at V came to 3 bases and at J to 6 bases, leaving 4 bases not matched to a gene. CDR1 is DFQATT and CDR2 is SNEGSKA in the germline V gene (reference sequence). The CDR3 totals 13 residues.

The chain joins TRBV11-2 to TRBJ2-7; 10 positions agree with TRBD2. In germline, CDR1 is SGHAT, CDR2 FQNNGV. V was clipped by 6 bases and J by 1 base; unmatched bases: 0. This CDR3 comprises 13 residues. CDR3 in DNA: TGTGCCAGCAGACTAGCGGGATCCTACGAGCAGTACGTC. This codes for CASRLAGSYEQYV.

This clone was observed once. The CDR3 loop reads CASSTGGSYEQYV. For the CDR3, the DNA is TGTGCCAGCAGTACAGGGGGGTCCTACGAGCAGTACGTC. The V call is TRBV28, the J call TRBJ2-7; 8 nucleotides line up with TRBD1. The CDR3 sequence is 13 residues long. Germline CDR1 is MDHEN and CDR2 is SYDVKM. Germline trimming cut 5 bases from V and 1 base from J; bases unmatched to any gene: 1.